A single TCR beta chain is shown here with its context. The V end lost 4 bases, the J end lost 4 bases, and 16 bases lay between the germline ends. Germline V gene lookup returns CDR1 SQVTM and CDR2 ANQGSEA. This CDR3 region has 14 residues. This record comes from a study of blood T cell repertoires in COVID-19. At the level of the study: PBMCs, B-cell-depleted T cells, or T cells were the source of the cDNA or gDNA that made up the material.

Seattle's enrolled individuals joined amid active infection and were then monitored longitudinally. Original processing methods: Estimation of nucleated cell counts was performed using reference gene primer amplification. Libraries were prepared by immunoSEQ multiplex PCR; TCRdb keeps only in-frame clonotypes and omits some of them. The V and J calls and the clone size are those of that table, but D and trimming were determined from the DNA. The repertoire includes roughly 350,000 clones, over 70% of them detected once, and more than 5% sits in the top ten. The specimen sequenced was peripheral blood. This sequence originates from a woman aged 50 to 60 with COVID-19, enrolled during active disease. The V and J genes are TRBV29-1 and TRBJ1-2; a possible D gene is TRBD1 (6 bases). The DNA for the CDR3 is TGCAGCGTTGCGGAGTGGGGGGGCGGCTATGGCTACACCTTC. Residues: CSVAEWGGGYGYTF.